One sample yielded the 9 T cell receptor beta chains listed below, sequenced in a study of cytomegalovirus exposure and HLA in healthy donors. Sequenced by immunoSEQ multiplex PCR; TCRdb stores in-frame clones only, minus some. Of roughly 150,000 clones in the sample, roughly 80% were seen once. The sample was PBMCs. The receptors were sampled from a man aged 30 to 39 in good health and CMV-seropositive.

The rearrangement uses TRBV21-1 and TRBJ1-6; TRBD1 is the table's D call, not checked against the DNA. TRBV21-1 is flagged as a pseudogene. This CDR3 comprises 17 residues. Here the CDR3 DNA reads TGTGCCAGCAGCAAACGATACAGGGGATTTGCAAATTCACCCCTCCACTTT. Protein sequence: CASSKRYRGFANSPLHF.

On this clone itself: Other DNA sequences in this sample translate to the same CDR3. The chain uses TRBV6-5 and TRBJ2-2; weak D call: TRBD2 (6 bases). The ends were cut back, 0 bases at V and 1 base at J, with 6 bases in the middle. The germline V gene has CDR1 MNHEY and CDR2 SVGAGI. The CDR3 loop spans 15 amino acids. CDR3 bases: TGTGCCAGCAGTTACTCGGGAGGGAACACCGGGGAGCTGTTTTTT. Translating it yields CASSYSGGNTGELFF.

This clone was detected a few times. The chain recombines TRBV18 with TRBJ1-5, with TRBD1 as a possible D gene (6 bases). CDR3 length: 14 residues. Trimming took 6 bases from V and 3 from J, leaving 12 bases between them. Germline V gene data show CDR1 as KGHSH and CDR2 as LQKENI. In DNA form, the CDR3 reads TGTGCCAGCTCGCTCGACAGGCACAATCAGCCCCAGCATTTT. It encodes CASSLDRHNQPQHF.

This chain uses TRBV6-6 with TRBJ2-1; the match to TRBD2 covers 9 bases. The CDR3 is made up of 14 amino acids. The germline V gene has CDR1 MNHNY and CDR2 SVGAGI (reference sequence). V shed 10 bases and J 9 bases; nucleotides not matched to a gene: 13. The CDR3 loop reads CAILAGSLPGEQFF. In DNA, the CDR3 is TGTGCCATCCTAGCGGGATCCCTTCCTGGTGAGCAGTTCTTC.

The genes are TRBV6-5 and TRBJ2-5; the D gene is possibly TRBD1 (6 bases). Germline values: CDR1 MNHEY, CDR2 SVGAGI. V gave up 6 bases and J gave up 5 bases, with 16 bases separating them. The CDR3 spans 14 residues. CDR3 residues: CASSRIGQGETQYF. Here the CDR3 DNA reads TGTGCCAGCAGCCGCATAGGCCAGGGGGAGACCCAGTACTTC.

The chain combines TRBV15 with TRBJ1-5, with D perhaps matching TRBD1 (5 bases). V shed 0 bases and J shed 6 bases, with 12 bases lying between them. The CDR3 loop spans 15 amino acids. CDR1 is LNHNV and CDR2 is YYDKDF in the germline V gene (reference sequence). The chain's CDR3 is CATSRDGRGGQPQHF. DNA for the CDR3: TGTGCCACCAGCAGAGATGGTAGGGGCGGTCAGCCCCAGCATTTT.

This chain connects TRBV29-1 to TRBJ2-1; 7 bases map to TRBD2. CDR1 is SQVTM, CDR2 ANQGSEA, per germline. V shed 4 bases and J 9 bases; nucleotides not matched to a gene: 6. The CDR3 has 12 amino acids. CDR3 residues: CSVAHGEGEQFF. In DNA form, the CDR3 reads TGCAGCGTTGCTCATGGGGAGGGTGAGCAGTTCTTC.

The chain joins TRBV5-1 to TRBJ1-4; 7 bases align to TRBD1. The germline gives CDR1 SGHRS, CDR2 YFSETQ. This CDR3 region has 18 residues. Unmatched junction bases numbered 11, after V lost 3 bases and J lost 0 bases. DNA of the CDR3: TGCGCCAGCAGCTCCCCTACAGGGGCCATTGCAACTAATGAAAAACTGTTTTTT. Translating it yields CASSSPTGAIATNEKLFF. Full variable domain (remainder filled in from reference TRBV5-1 and TRBJ1-4): KAGVTQTPRYLIKTRGQQVTLSCSPISGHRSVSWYQQTPGQGLQFLFEYFSETQRNKGNFPGRFSGRQFSNSRSEMNVSTLELGDSALYLCASSSPTGAIATNEKLFFGSGTQLSVL.

For the CDR3, the DNA is TGTGCCAGCAGCCCCGACAGGGGGCGGACCAAAGATGGCTACACCTTC. It codes for CASSPDRGRTKDGYTF. V is TRBV7-2 and J is TRBJ1-2; 10 nucleotides line up with TRBD1. Germline V CDR1 and CDR2: SGHTA, FQGNSA. The V and J ends lost 5 bases and 6 bases, in that order; junction bases with no gene match: 12. The CDR3 has 16 amino acids.